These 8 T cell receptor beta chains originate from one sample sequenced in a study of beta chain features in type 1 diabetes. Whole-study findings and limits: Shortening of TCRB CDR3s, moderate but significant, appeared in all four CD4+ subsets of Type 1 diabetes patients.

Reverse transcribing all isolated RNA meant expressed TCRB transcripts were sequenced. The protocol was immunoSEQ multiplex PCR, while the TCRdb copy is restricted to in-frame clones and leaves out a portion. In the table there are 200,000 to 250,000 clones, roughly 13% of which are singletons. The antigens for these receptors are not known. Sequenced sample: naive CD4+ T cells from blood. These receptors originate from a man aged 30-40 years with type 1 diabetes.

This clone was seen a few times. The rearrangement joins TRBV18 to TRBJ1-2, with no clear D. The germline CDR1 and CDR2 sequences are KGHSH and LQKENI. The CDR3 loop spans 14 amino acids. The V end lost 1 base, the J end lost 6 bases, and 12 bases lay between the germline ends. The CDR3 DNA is TGTGCCAGCTCACCACGGAGGGCGGGCGATGGCTACACCTTC. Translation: CASSPRRAGDGYTF.

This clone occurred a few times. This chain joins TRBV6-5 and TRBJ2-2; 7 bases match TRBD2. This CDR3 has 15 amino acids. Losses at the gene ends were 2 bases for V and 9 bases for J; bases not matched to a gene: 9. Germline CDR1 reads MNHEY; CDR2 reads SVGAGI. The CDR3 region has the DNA TGTGCCAGCAGTTACATGACGGGAGGAGAGCGGGAGCTGTTTTTT. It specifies CASSYMTGGERELFF.

CDR3 nucleotides: TGCGCCAGCAGCTCACAGGGGAATGAGCAGTTCTTC. Residues: CASSSQGNEQFF. The chain joins TRBV5-1 to TRBJ2-1, with 7 bases identical to TRBD1. This CDR3 region has 12 residues. CDR1 SGHRS and CDR2 YFSETQ come from the germline V gene. Germline trimming cut 3 bases from V and 7 bases from J; bases unmatched to any gene: 1.

The CDR3 here is CASSLGAGAANYGYTF. DNA of the CDR3: TGTGCCAGCAGCTTAGGGGCAGGGGCGGCTAACTATGGCTACACCTTC. V usage is TRBV5-4 and J usage is TRBJ1-2; TRBD1 might be the D (6 bases). V was trimmed by 2 bases and J by 0 bases, leaving 14 bases between them. Germline CDR1 and CDR2: SGHNT and YYREEE (reference sequence). This CDR3 has 16 residues.

The CDR3 loop reads CASSAGTGYNNSPLHF. The CDR3 nucleotides are TGTGCCAGCAGCGCCGGGACAGGCTACAATAATTCACCCCTCCACTTT. This rearrangement joins TRBV13 to TRBJ1-6; 8 bases fit TRBD1. Germline assignment: CDR1 PRHDT and CDR2 FYEKMQ (reference sequence). This CDR3 has 16 residues. V gave up 5 bases and J gave up 5 bases; unmatched junction bases: 8.

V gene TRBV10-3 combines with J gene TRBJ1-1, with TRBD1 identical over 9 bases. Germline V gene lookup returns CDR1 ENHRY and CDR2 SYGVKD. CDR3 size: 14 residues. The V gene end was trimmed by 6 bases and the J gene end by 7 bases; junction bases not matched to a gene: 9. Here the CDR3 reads CAISRDRENGEAFF. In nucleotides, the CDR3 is TGTGCCATCAGCCGGGACAGGGAAAATGGTGAAGCTTTCTTT.

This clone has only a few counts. DNA for the CDR3: TGTGCCAGCAGTGAAGCTGGGGGGGCTGGGGCCAACGTCCTGACTTTC. Translating it yields CASSEAGGAGANVLTF. The V call is TRBV2, the J call TRBJ2-6; 7 nucleotides match TRBD2. Germline CDR1 and CDR2: SNHLY and FYNNEI. This CDR3 comprises 16 residues. J gave up 2 bases and V 0 bases, and 1 base lay outside the gene matches.

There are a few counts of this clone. The CDR3 DNA is TGTGCCAGCTCACCAGGGACAGGGTCTTCTGAAGCTTTCTTT. Its protein is CASSPGTGSSEAFF. The chain joins TRBV18 to TRBJ1-1, with TRBD1 matching over 9 bases. Germline V lookup: CDR1 KGHSH, CDR2 LQKENI. The V gene end was trimmed by 2 bases and the J gene end by 6 bases; junction bases not matched to a gene: 4. This CDR3 is built from 14 residues. The variable domain in full, with the rest retrieved from reference TRBV18 and TRBJ1-1, is NAGVMQNPRHLVRRRGQEARLRCSPMKGHSHVYWYRQLPEEGLKFMVYLQKENIIDESGMPKERFSAEFPKEGPSILRIQQVVRGDSAAYFCASSPGTGSSEAFFGQGTRLTVV.